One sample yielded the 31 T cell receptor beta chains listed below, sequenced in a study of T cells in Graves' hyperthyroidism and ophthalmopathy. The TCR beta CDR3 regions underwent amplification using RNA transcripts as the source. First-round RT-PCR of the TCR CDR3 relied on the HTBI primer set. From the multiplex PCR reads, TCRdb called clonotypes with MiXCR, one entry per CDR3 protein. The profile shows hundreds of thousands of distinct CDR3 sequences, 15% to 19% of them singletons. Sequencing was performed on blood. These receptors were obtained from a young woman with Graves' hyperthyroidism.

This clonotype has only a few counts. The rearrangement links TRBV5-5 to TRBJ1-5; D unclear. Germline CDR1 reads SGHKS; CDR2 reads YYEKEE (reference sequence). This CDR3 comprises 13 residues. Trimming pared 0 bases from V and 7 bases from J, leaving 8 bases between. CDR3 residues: CASSLGTKQPQHF. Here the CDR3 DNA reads TGTGCCAGCAGCTTGGGCACCAAGCAGCCCCAGCATTTT.

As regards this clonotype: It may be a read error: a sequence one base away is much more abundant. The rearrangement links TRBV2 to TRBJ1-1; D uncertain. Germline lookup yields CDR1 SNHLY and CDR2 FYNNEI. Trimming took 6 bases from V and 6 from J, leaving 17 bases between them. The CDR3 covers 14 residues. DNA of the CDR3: TGTGCCAGCAGGGTACGGGGTGGTTCGGCTGAAGCTTTCTTT. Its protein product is CASRVRGGSAEAFF.

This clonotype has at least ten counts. CDR3 bases: TGTGCCAGCAGTCCGGCCCGGAGAGCAACCTACGAGCAGTACTTC. The encoded protein is CASSPARRATYEQYF. The chain employs TRBV7-8 and TRBJ2-7; D is ambiguous. Trimming pared 6 bases from V and 2 bases from J, leaving 17 bases between. The CDR3 is 15 residues long. CDR1 and CDR2 from the germline V gene are SGHVS and FQNEAQ.

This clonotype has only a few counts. CDR3 sequence reads: CASTGGSYNSPLHF. For the CDR3, the DNA is TGTGCCAGTACAGGGGGCTCCTATAATTCACCCCTCCACTTT. This sequence joins TRBV2 and TRBJ1-6; TRBD1 agrees at 8 bases. With V trimmed by 9 bases and J by 0 bases, 1 base remained unmatched. The CDR3 runs 14 residues. Germline values: CDR1 SNHLY, CDR2 FYNNEI.

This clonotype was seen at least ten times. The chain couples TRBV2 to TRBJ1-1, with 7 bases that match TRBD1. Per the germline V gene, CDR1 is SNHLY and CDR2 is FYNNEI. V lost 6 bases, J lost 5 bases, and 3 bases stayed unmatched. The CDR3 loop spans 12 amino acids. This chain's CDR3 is CASRAGGTEAFF. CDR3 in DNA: TGTGCCAGCAGGGCAGGGGGGACTGAAGCTTTCTTT. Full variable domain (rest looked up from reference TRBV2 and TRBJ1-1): EPEVTQTPSHQVTQMGQEVILRCVPISNHLYFYWYRQILGQKVEFLVSFYNNEISEKSEIFDDQFSVERPDGSNFTLKIRSTKLEDSAMYFCASRAGGTEAFFGQGTRLTVV.

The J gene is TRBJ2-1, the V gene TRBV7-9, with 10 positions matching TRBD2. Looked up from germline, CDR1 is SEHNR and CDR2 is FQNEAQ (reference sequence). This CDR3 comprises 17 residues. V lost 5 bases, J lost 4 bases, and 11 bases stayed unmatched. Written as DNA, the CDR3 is TGTGCCAGCAGCGGAGGGGGTATAGCGGGGGGTTACAATGAGCAGTTCTTC. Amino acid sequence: CASSGGGIAGGYNEQFF.

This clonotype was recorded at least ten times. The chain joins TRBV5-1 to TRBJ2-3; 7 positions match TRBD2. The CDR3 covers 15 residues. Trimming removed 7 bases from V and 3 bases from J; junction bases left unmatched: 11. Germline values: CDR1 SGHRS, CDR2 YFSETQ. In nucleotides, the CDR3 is TGCGCCAGCTGCAGCTCGGGGGGTGGAACAGATACGCAGTATTTT. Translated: CASCSSGGGTDTQYF. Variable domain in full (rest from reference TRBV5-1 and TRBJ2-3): KAGVTQTPRYLIKTRGQQVTLSCSPISGHRSVSWYQQTPGQGLQFLFEYFSETQRNKGNFPGRFSGRQFSNSRSEMNVSTLELGDSALYLCASCSSGGGTDTQYFGPGTRLTVL.

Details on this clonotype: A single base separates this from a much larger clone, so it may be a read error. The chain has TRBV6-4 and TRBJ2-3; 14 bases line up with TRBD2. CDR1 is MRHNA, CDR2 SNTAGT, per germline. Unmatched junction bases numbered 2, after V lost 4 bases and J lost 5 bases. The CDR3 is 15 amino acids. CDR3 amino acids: CASSGLAGGQDTQYF. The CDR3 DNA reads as TGTGCCAGCAGTGGACTAGCGGGGGGGCAAGATACGCAGTATTTT.

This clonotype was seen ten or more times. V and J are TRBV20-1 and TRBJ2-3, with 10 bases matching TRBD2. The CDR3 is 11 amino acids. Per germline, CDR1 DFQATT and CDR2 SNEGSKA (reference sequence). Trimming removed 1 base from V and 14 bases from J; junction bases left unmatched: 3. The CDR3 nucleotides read TGCAGTGCTAGAGCCGGGACTAGCGTGTATTTT. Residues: CSARAGTSVYF.

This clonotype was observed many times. The CDR3 loop is CASSLTGAAQETQYF. CDR3 sequence (DNA): TGTGCCAGCAGCCTGACAGGGGCGGCTCAAGAGACCCAGTACTTC. V and J are TRBV7-3 and TRBJ2-5; 8 bases fit TRBD1. The CDR3 consists of 15 residues. CDR1 and CDR2 from the germline V gene are SGHTA and FQGTGA. Trimming took 5 bases from V and 2 from J; bases not matched to a gene: 7. Using reference TRBV7-3 and TRBJ2-5 for the parts outside the CDR3, the full variable domain is GAGVSQTPSNKVTEKGKYVELRCDPISGHTALYWYRQSLGQGPEFLIYFQGTGAADDSGLPNDRFFAVRPEGSVSTLKIQRTERGDSAVYLCASSLTGAAQETQYFGPGTRLLVL.

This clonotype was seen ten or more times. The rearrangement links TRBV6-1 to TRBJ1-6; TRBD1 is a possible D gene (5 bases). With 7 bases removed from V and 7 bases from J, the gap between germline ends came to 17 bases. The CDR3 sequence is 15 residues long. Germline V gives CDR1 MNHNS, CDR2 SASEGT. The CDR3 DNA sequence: TGTGCCAGCACCCTCGCCCGGGACGTCAATTCACCCCTCCACTTT. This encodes CASTLARDVNSPLHF.

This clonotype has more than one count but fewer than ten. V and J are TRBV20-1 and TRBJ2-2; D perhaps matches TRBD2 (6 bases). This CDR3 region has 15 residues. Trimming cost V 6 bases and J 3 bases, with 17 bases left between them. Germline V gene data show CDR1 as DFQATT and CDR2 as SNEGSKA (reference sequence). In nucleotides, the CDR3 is TGCAGTGCCGGACGGGGGAGGAGGTACACCGGGGAGCTGTTTTTT. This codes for CSAGRGRRYTGELFF.

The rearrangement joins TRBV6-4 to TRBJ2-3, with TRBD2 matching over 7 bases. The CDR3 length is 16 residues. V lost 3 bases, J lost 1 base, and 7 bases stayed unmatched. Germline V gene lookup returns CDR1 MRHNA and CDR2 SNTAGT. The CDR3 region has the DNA TGTGCCAGCAGTGATGTCGGTCTAGCGGGCACAGATACGCAGTATTTT. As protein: CASSDVGLAGTDTQYF.

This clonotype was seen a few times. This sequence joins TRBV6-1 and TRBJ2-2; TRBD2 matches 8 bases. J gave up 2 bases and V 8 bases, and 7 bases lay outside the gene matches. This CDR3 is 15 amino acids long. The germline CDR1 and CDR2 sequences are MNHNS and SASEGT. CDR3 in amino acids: CASGRAGANTGELFF. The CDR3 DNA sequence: TGTGCCAGCGGTCGAGCGGGAGCAAACACCGGGGAGCTGTTTTTT.

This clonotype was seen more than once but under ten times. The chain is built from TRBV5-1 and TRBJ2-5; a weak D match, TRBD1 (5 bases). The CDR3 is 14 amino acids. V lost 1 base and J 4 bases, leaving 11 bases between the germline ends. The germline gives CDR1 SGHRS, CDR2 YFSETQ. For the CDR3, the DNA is TGCGCCAGCAGCTTGCGGCAGACAGCAGAGACCCAGTACTTC. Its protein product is CASSLRQTAETQYF.

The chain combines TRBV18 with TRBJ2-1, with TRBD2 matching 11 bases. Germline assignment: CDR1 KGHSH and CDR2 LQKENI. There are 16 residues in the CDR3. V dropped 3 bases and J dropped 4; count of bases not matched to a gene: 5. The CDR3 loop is CASSPKTSGDYNEQFF. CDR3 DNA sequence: TGTGCCAGCTCACCTAAGACTAGCGGGGATTACAATGAGCAGTTCTTC.

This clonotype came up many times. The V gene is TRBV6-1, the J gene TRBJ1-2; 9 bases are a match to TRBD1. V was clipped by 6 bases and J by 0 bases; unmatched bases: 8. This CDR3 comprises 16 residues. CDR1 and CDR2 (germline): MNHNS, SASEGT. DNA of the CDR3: TGTGCCAGCAGAGGACAGGGGCCCTCATCTAACTATGGCTACACCTTC. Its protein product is CASRGQGPSSNYGYTF.

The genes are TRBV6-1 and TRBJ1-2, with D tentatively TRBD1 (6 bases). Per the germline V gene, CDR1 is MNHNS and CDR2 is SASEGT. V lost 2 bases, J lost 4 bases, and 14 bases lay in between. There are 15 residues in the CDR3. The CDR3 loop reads CASSETDRPIYGYTF. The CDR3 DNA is TGTGCCAGCAGTGAAACTGACAGGCCGATCTATGGCTACACCTTC.

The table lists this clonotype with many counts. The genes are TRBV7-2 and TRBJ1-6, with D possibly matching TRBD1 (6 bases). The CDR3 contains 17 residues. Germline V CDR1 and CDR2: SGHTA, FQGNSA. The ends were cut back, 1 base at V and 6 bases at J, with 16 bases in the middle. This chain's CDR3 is CASSLGLHGGPNSPLHF. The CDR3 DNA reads TGTGCCAGCAGCTTAGGCCTACACGGGGGGCCTAATTCACCCCTCCACTTT.

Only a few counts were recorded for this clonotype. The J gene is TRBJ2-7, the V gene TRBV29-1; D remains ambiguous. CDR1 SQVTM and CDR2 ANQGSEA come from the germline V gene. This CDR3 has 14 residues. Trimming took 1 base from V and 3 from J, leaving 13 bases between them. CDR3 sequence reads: CSVEGGNRSYEQYF. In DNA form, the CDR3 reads TGCAGCGTTGAAGGTGGGAATAGGAGCTACGAGCAGTACTTC.

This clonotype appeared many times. This chain's CDR3 is CSVVGGIGEAFF. CDR3 DNA: TGCAGCGTTGTGGGGGGGATTGGGGAAGCTTTCTTT. The rearrangement uses TRBV29-1 and TRBJ1-1, with D possibly being TRBD1 (5 bases). V was clipped by 4 bases and J by 8 bases, with 14 bases between them. This CDR3 spans 12 amino acids. Germline lookup yields CDR1 SQVTM and CDR2 ANQGSEA.

In DNA form, the CDR3 reads TGTGCCAGCAGCCTCACGGGGACTAGTCTTTATGAGCAGTTCTTC. It specifies CASSLTGTSLYEQFF. The V and J genes are TRBV7-3 and TRBJ2-1; 8 nucleotides align to TRBD2. The CDR3 is made up of 15 amino acids. CDR1 SGHTA and CDR2 FQGTGA come from the germline V gene. Trimming removed 5 bases from V and 8 bases from J; junction bases left unmatched: 11.

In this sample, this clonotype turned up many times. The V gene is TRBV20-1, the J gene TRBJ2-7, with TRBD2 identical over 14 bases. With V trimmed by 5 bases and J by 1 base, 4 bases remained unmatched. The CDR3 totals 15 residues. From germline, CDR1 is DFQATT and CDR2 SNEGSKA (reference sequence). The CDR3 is CSALRTSGRSYEQYF. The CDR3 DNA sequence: TGCAGTGCTCTAAGGACTAGCGGGAGGTCCTACGAGCAGTACTTC.

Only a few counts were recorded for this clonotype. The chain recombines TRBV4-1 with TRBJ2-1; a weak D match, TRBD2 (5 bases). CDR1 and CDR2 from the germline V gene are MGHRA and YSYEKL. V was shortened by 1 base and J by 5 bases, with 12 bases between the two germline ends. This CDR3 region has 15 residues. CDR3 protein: CASSQAWTLDNEQFF. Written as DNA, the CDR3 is TGCGCCAGCAGCCAAGCTTGGACTCTGGACAATGAGCAGTTCTTC.

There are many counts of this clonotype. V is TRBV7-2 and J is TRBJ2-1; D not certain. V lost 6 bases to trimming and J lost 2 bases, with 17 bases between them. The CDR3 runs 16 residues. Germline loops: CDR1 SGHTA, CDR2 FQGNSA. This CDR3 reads CASSPTPSSTYNEQFF. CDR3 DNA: TGTGCCAGCAGTCCAACCCCGAGCAGTACCTACAATGAGCAGTTCTTC.

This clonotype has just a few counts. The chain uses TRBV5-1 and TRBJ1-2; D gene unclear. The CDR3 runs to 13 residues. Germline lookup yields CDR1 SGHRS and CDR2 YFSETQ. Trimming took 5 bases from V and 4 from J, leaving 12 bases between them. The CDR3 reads CASSHGPTYGYTF. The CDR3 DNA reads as TGCGCCAGCAGTCATGGGCCTACCTATGGCTACACCTTC.

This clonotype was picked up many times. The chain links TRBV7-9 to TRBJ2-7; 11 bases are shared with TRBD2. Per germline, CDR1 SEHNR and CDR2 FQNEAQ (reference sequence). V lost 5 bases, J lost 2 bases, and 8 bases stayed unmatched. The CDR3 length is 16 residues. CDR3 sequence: CASSEGTSGIPYEQYF. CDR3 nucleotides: TGTGCCAGCAGCGAAGGGACTAGCGGAATACCCTACGAGCAGTACTTC.

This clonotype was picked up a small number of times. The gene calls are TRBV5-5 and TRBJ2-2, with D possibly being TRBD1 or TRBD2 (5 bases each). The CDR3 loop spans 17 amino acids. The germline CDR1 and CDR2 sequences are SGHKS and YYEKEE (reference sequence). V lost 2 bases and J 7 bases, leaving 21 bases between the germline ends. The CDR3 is CASSLVTESPGRGELFF. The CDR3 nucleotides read TGTGCCAGCAGCTTAGTCACCGAATCCCCGGGGCGCGGGGAGCTGTTTTTT.

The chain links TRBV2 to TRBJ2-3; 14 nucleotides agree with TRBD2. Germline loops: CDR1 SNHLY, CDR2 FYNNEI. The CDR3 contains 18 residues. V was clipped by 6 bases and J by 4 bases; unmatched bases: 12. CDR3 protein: CASRTGTSGRSGADTQYF. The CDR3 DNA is TGTGCCAGCAGGACCGGGACTAGCGGGAGATCCGGCGCAGATACGCAGTATTTT.

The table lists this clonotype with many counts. The CDR3 nucleotides read TGTGCCAGCAGAGTAGAAGGAACTAATGAAAAACTGTTTTTT. It yields the protein CASRVEGTNEKLFF. The chain joins TRBV2 to TRBJ1-4; D gene ambiguous. Trimming shortened V by 6 bases and J by 1 base, and 9 bases separated the two germline ends. CDR3 length: 14 residues. Germline lookup yields CDR1 SNHLY and CDR2 FYNNEI.

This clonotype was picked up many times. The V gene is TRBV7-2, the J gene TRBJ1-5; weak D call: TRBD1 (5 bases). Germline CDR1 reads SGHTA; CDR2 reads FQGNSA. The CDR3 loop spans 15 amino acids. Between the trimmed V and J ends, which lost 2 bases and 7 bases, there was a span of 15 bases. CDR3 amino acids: CASSLSGFAPQPQHF. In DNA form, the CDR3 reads TGTGCCAGCAGCTTATCAGGGTTCGCGCCCCAGCCCCAGCATTTT.